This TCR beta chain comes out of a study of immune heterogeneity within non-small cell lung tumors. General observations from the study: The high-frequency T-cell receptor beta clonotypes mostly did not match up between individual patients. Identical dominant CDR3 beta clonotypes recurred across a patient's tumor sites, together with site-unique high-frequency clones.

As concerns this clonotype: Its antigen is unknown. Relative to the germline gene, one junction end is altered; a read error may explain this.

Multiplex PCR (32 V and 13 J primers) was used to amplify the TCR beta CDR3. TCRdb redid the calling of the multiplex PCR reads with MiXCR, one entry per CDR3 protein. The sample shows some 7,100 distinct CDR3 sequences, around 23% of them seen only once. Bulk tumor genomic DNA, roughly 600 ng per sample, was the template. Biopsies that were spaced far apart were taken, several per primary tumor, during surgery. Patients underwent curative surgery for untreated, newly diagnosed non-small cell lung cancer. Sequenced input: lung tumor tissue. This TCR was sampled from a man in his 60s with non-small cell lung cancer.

The CDR3 DNA reads TGTGTCAGCAGTTTGAGGAGTACAGGGACGACAGATACGCAGTATTTT. Amino acids: CVSSLRSTGTTDTQYF. This chain links TRBV2 with TRBJ2-3; D possibly corresponds to TRBD1 (6 bases). Germline assignment: CDR1 SNHLY and CDR2 FYNNEI. The CDR3 loop spans 16 amino acids.